This T cell receptor (beta chain) appears in the sequencing data of a study of regulatory T cells in long-lasting Graves disease. The time point denotes: newly diagnosed GD, antithyroid drugs for less than 3 months. Following extraction of RNA from PBMCs, that RNA was used to make the TCR library. The junction had 3 bases not matched to a gene; V was cut back by 2 bases and J by 0 bases. The CDR3 length is 17 residues. CDR1 is SGDLS and CDR2 is YYNGEE in the germline V gene. Findings and caveats of the study: Examination was confined to peripheral blood, excluding thyroid tissue.

Construction of the TCR beta libraries employed iRepertoire HTBI primers in conjunction with Arm-PCR of CDR3 regions. One entry per CDR3 protein, called by TCRdb with MiXCR from the multiplex PCR reads. The table shows 530,000 or so distinct CDR3 sequences, with 15% to 20% occurring only once. Concerning this clonotype itself: Its antigen is unidentified.

These data were likewise used in another study, on T cells in Graves' hyperthyroidism and ophthalmopathy.

Sequences were derived from peripheral blood mononuclear cells (PBMCs), sampled at new diagnosis, from a patient treated with antithyroid drugs. The chain employs TRBV9 and TRBJ2-1; 12 bases map to TRBD2. The receptor was derived from a man younger than 35 with Graves disease. The CDR3 loop is CASSVLAGGSSYNEQFF. CDR3 nucleotides: TGTGCCAGCAGCGTTCTAGCGGGGGGGAGCTCCTACAATGAGCAGTTCTTC. Full variable domain (outside the CDR3, taken from reference TRBV9 and TRBJ2-1): DSGVTQTPKHLITATGQRVTLRCSPRSGDLSVYWYQQSLDQGLQFLIQYYNGEERAKGNILERFSAQQFPDLHSELNLSSLELGDSALYFCASSVLAGGSSYNEQFFGPGTRLTVL.